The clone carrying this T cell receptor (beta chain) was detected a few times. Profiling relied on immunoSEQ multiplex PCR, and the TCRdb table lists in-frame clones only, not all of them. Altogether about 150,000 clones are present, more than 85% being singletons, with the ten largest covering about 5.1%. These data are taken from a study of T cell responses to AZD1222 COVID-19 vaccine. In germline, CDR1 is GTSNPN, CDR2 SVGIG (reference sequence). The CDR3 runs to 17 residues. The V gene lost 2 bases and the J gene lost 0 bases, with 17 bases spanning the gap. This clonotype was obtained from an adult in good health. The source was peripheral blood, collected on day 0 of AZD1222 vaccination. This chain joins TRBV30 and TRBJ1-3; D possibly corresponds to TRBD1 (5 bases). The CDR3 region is CAWSPGTYGLSGNTIYF. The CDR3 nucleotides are TGTGCCTGGAGTCCAGGGACTTACGGACTCTCTGGAAACACCATATATTTT. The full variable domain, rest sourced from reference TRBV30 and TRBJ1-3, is SQTIHQWPATLVQPVGSPLSLECTVEGTSNPNLYWYRQAAGRGLQLLFYSVGIGQISSEVPQNLSASRPQDRQFILSSKKLLLSDSGFYLCAWSPGTYGLSGNTIYFGEGSWLTVV.